These 29 T cell receptor beta chains came from one sample sequenced in a study of T cell clonality in common variable immunodeficiency (dated by TCRdb to the mid-2010s). Summary of the overall study and its limitations: CVID TCRbeta sequences reportedly showed fewer deletions and N-nucleotide insertions and lacked highly modified clones with 13 or more V deletions.

Preparation of the library involved the immunoSEQ multiplex PCR assay. TCRdb took this table from immuneACCESS and kept in-frame rearrangements with V and J called. Such tables lack part of the clones; where checked against another copy, unresolved V genes explain under half of the gap, and the rest is unexplained. The table for this sample shows roughly 16,000 clones. The ten largest clones add up to roughly 4.9% of the sample. For these receptors, no antigen is known. Sequencing was done on a sample of peripheral blood mononuclear cells. These receptors were obtained from a human donor with common variable immunodeficiency.

With regard to this clone: The read terminates 3 residues before the CDR3 end, so the remaining end is supplied by the germline J gene. The chain is built from TRBV30 and TRBJ2-1, with D perhaps TRBD1 or TRBD2 (5 bases each). The CDR3 spans 14 residues. V was shortened by 3 bases and J by 0 bases, with 9 bases between the two germline ends. Germline V gene lookup returns CDR1 GTSNPN and CDR2 SVGIG (reference sequence). CDR3 amino acids: CAWSPGSSYNEQFF. CDR3 DNA, as far as it was read: TGTGCCTGGAGCCCAGGGAGCTCCTACAATGAG.

For this clone: The read terminates 3 residues ahead of where the CDR3 ends, so the germline J gene completes it. V is TRBV30 and J is TRBJ2-1, with D possibly matching TRBD1 (7 bases). Germline lookup yields CDR1 GTSNPN and CDR2 SVGIG (reference sequence). V was clipped by 2 bases and J by 6 bases, with 14 bases between them. CDR3 length equals 14 residues. The DNA read from the CDR3 is TGTGCCTGGAGTAAGGAGGGGGCTCGCAATGAG. Translated, it gives CAWSKEGARNE. The whole CDR3 is CAWSKEGARNEQFF.

Concerning this clone: From the germline J gene comes the end of the CDR3, since the read stops 3 residues before it. The chain carries TRBV19 and TRBJ2-1; the D is unclear. CDR1 LNHDA and CDR2 SQIVND come from the germline V gene (reference sequence). This CDR3 comprises 12 residues. Trimming cost V 11 bases and J 7 bases, with 15 bases left between them. The CDR3: CAPVGLVNEQFF. The DNA read from the CDR3 is TGTGCCCCAGTAGGGTTAGTGAATGAG.

CDR3 sequence: CSVTPGGLQETQYF. The part of the CDR3 DNA that was read is TGCAGCGTGACCCCGGGGGGATTACAAGAGACC. The genes are TRBV29-1 and TRBJ2-5, with 7 bases matching TRBD2. The read falls 3 residues short of the CDR3 end, and the missing part is taken from the germline J gene. CDR1 SQVTM and CDR2 ANQGSEA come from the germline V gene. The ends lost 6 bases at V and 2 bases at J; junction bases unmatched: 9. The CDR3 runs 14 residues.

Of note for this clone: With the read ending 3 residues before the CDR3 end, the germline J gene is used to fill in that end. The V call is TRBV13, the J call TRBJ2-5, with 9 positions matching TRBD1. CDR3 length: 17 residues. Germline CDR1 reads PRHDT; CDR2 reads FYEKMQ (reference sequence). V dropped 3 bases and J dropped 3; count of bases not matched to a gene: 11. CDR3 bases read: TGTGCCAGCAGCTTTTTTTTAGGACAGGGGCGCGAAGAGACC. As protein: CASSFFLGQGREET. The full CDR3 protein reads CASSFFLGQGREETQYF.

As regards this clone: Read coverage stops 3 residues before the CDR3 terminus; the germline J gene supplies the remainder. The chain has TRBV29-1 and TRBJ2-7; TRBD1 might be the D (6 bases). The CDR3 consists of 14 residues. With 6 bases removed from V and 2 bases from J, the gap between germline ends came to 17 bases. Germline assignment: CDR1 SQVTM and CDR2 ANQGSEA. The DNA read from the CDR3 is TGCAGCGTAATACAGGGTCGTAGGACCTACGAG. Its protein product is CSVIQGRRTYE. The CDR3, in full, reads CSVIQGRRTYEQYF.

This clone is called medium-sized based on its frequency. Read data end 3 residues before the CDR3 end; the end is taken from the germline J gene. This chain uses TRBV11-3 with TRBJ2-3; 8 bases align to TRBD2. The junction had 2 bases not matched to a gene; V was cut back by 5 bases and J by 1 base. The CDR3 loop spans 14 amino acids. CDR1 and CDR2 (germline): SGHNT, YENEEA. CDR3 sequence: CASSPTSGTDTQYF. CDR3 DNA, as far as it was read: TGTGCCAGCAGCCCGACTAGCGGCACAGATACG.

A remark on this clone: The read is 3 residues too short to cover the CDR3 end, so that end is filled in from the germline J gene. The chain links TRBV19 to TRBJ1-5; D not resolved. The CDR3 is 14 amino acids. Germline values: CDR1 LNHDA, CDR2 SQIVND (reference sequence). V was cut by 5 bases and J by 0 bases, with 8 bases left in between. CDR3: CASSAADSNQPQHF. The sequenced CDR3 bases are TGTGCCAGTAGTGCGGCAGATAGCAATCAGCCC.

As to this clone: The observed sequence ends 3 residues before the CDR3 terminus, with the missing tail filled in from the germline J gene. The chain couples TRBV9 to TRBJ2-7; TRBD2 aligns across 7 bases. This CDR3 has 16 amino acids. Germline-derived CDR1 and CDR2 are SGDLS and YYNGEE. Germline trimming cut 0 bases from V and 0 bases from J; bases unmatched to any gene: 6. CDR3 bases read: TGTGCCAGCAGCGTAGGGATAGCGGGTGACTCCTACGAG. It specifies CASSVGIAGDSYE. The CDR3 as a whole reads CASSVGIAGDSYEQYF.

CDR3 in amino acids: CASSMRGLNTEAFF. CDR3 DNA, as far as it was read: TGTGCCAGTAGTATGCGGGGGTTGAACACTGAA. The chain couples TRBV19 to TRBJ1-1, with D perhaps TRBD1 (5 bases). The read gets to within 3 residues of the CDR3 end, and the germline J gene fills in the rest. The CDR3 sequence is 14 residues long. With 3 bases removed from V and 0 bases from J, the gap between germline ends came to 8 bases. The germline CDR1 and CDR2 sequences are LNHDA and SQIVND (reference sequence).

Remarks on this clone: The CDR3 end lies 3 residues beyond the end of the read and is filled in from the germline J gene. The chain is built from TRBV6-4 and TRBJ2-1; 8 nucleotides align to TRBD2. Germline lookup yields CDR1 MRHNA and CDR2 SNTAGT. V shed 1 base, J shed 8 bases, and the junction held 7 bases outside the gene matches. The CDR3 totals 15 residues. This CDR3 is CASSDLAGSRDEQFF. Incomplete CDR3 DNA: TGTGCCAGCAGTGACTTAGCGGGATCGCGCGATGAG.

About this clone: Read coverage stops 3 residues before the CDR3 terminus; the germline J gene supplies the remainder. V is TRBV19 and J is TRBJ2-2, with 13 bases fitting TRBD2. Unmatched junction bases numbered 8, after V lost 5 bases and J lost 2 bases. Germline values: CDR1 LNHDA, CDR2 SQIVND (reference sequence). The length of the CDR3 is 18 residues. The CDR3: CASSPGLAGRINTGELFF. Partial CDR3 DNA: TGTGCCAGTAGTCCGGGACTAGCGGGGAGGATTAACACCGGGGAG.

This clone registers medium-sized by frequency. With the read ending 3 residues before the CDR3 end, the germline J gene is used to fill in that end. The V and J genes are TRBV30 and TRBJ2-7, with TRBD2 identical over 13 bases. Unmatched junction bases numbered 1, after V lost 2 bases and J lost 3 bases. CDR3 length equals 14 residues. The germline V gene has CDR1 GTSNPN and CDR2 SVGIG (reference sequence). The CDR3 DNA, read in part, is TGTGCCTGGAGTACTAGCGGGGGGGTCTACGAG. It encodes CAWSTSGGVYE. The entire CDR3 is CAWSTSGGVYEQYF.

Worth noting for this clone: The read finishes 3 residues shy of the CDR3 end, and the germline J gene is used to complete it. The J gene is TRBJ1-1, the V gene TRBV5-1; maybe TRBD1 (6 bases). This CDR3 spans 15 amino acids. V lost 1 base and J 5 bases, leaving 15 bases between the germline ends. Per the germline V gene, CDR1 is SGHRS and CDR2 is YFSETQ. CDR3 DNA, as far as it was read: TGCGCCAGCAGCTTGTTGCTGGGAAGGGGGACTGAA. Translated: CASSLLLGRGTE. The entire CDR3 is CASSLLLGRGTEAFF.

A word on this clone: The read halts 3 residues ahead of the CDR3 end, with the missing end drawn from the germline J gene. The rearrangement uses TRBV20-1 and TRBJ2-7; no definite D call. V lost 8 bases, J lost 2 bases, and 10 bases lay in between. CDR3 size: 11 residues. Looked up from germline, CDR1 is DFQATT and CDR2 is SNEGSKA (reference sequence). The covered CDR3 bases are TGCAGTTCAAGGGCAACCTACGAG. Its protein is CSSRATYE. The complete CDR3 protein is CSSRATYEQYF.

Concerning this clone: Read coverage stops 3 residues before the CDR3 terminus; the germline J gene supplies the remainder. The chain recombines TRBV20-1 with TRBJ2-6; D is unresolved. Trimming stripped 4 bases from V and 3 bases from J, with 4 bases between. This CDR3 spans 12 amino acids. In germline, CDR1 is DFQATT, CDR2 SNEGSKA (reference sequence). CDR3 loop: CSAILGANVLTF. The CDR3 DNA, read in part, is TGCAGTGCTATCCTTGGGGCCAACGTC.

As to this clone: The CDR3 extends 3 residues past the end of the read, so its final part is completed from the germline J gene. The chain combines TRBV6-1 with TRBJ2-7; D may be TRBD1 (7 bases). With 1 base removed from V and 5 bases from J, the gap between germline ends came to 24 bases. This CDR3 has 18 amino acids. Germline V lookup: CDR1 MNHNS, CDR2 SASEGT. This chain's CDR3 is CASSEGRGLRGQSNEQYF. CDR3 DNA, as far as it was read: TGTGCCAGCAGTGAAGGGAGGGGGCTGAGAGGACAGTCGAACGAG.

About this clone: Coverage ceases 3 residues before the CDR3 finishes, and the germline J gene fills in the end. The rearrangement uses TRBV19 and TRBJ2-7; 9 nucleotides align to TRBD1. This CDR3 comprises 16 residues. Germline V gene lookup returns CDR1 LNHDA and CDR2 SQIVND (reference sequence). J was trimmed by 3 bases and V by 0 bases; bases with no gene match: 6. Incomplete CDR3 DNA: TGTGCCAGTAGTATAGATCTGGACAGGGGTAACTACGAG. Its translation: CASSIDLDRGNYE. The whole CDR3 protein is CASSIDLDRGNYEQYF.

About this clone itself: The CDR3 end falls 3 residues outside the read, so it is completed with the germline J gene. The V call is TRBV2, the J call TRBJ1-4; 9 nucleotides align to TRBD1. Germline loops: CDR1 SNHLY, CDR2 FYNNEI. V lost 5 bases, J lost 6 bases, and 4 bases stayed unmatched. CDR3 length: 14 residues. CDR3 sequence reads: CASSPDRGYEKLFF. CDR3 DNA, as far as it was read: TGTGCCAGCAGTCCCGACAGGGGGTATGAAAAA.

Remarks on this clone: The read is 3 residues too short to cover the CDR3 end, so that end is filled in from the germline J gene. This chain links TRBV20-1 with TRBJ1-2; D gene unclear. Trimming left V 5 bases short and J 7 bases short, with 20 bases between. Germline CDR1 and CDR2: DFQATT and SNEGSKA (reference sequence). The CDR3 is 14 residues long. The CDR3 bases that were read are TGCAGTGCTCCCCCCCCACGGGGAATCAGTGGC. It codes for CSAPPPRGISG. The whole CDR3 sequence reads CSAPPPRGISGYTF.

In the case of this clone: The CDR3 end falls 3 residues outside the read, so it is completed with the germline J gene. This chain connects TRBV29-1 to TRBJ2-7; TRBD1 matches at 9 bases. This CDR3 spans 14 amino acids. V gave up 0 bases and J gave up 3 bases; unmatched junction bases: 3. The germline V gene encodes CDR1 SQVTM and CDR2 ANQGSEA. This CDR3 is CSVEDGTGIYEQYF. The covered CDR3 bases are TGCAGCGTTGAAGACGGGACAGGGATCTACGAG.

A note on this clone: The read falls 3 residues short of the CDR3 end, and the missing part is taken from the germline J gene. The chain is built from TRBV11-1 and TRBJ2-5; the match to TRBD1 covers 7 bases. V lost 5 bases to trimming and J lost 5 bases; unmatched junction nucleotides: 11. There are 15 residues in the CDR3. Germline CDR1 reads SGHAT; CDR2 reads FQDESV (reference sequence). CDR3 bases read: TGTGCCAGCAGCAAAATCGACAGGGCGCTGGAGACC. Translating it yields CASSKIDRALET. The whole CDR3 sequence reads CASSKIDRALETQYF. The full variable domain, with the rest looked up from reference TRBV11-1 and TRBJ2-5, is EAEVAQSPRYKITEKSQAVAFWCDPISGHATLYWYRQILGQGPELLVQFQDESVVDDSQLPKDRFSAERLKGVDSTLKIQPAELGDSAMYLCASSKIDRALETQYFGPGTRLLVL.

Points on this clone: The missing CDR3 end, 3 residues past where the read stops, is filled in from the germline J gene. The chain carries TRBV30 and TRBJ1-1; 8 nucleotides align to TRBD1. The CDR3 length is 13 residues. In germline, CDR1 is GTSNPN, CDR2 SVGIG (reference sequence). The junction had 3 bases not matched to a gene; V was cut back by 2 bases and J by 4 bases. The sequenced part of the CDR3 DNA is TGTGCCTGGAGTACACAGGGGGGCACTGAA. It encodes CAWSTQGGTE. The complete CDR3 protein is CAWSTQGGTEAFF.

As concerns this clone: The read terminates 3 residues ahead of where the CDR3 ends, so the germline J gene completes it. V usage is TRBV6-1 and J usage is TRBJ2-3; 11 nucleotides agree with TRBD2. This CDR3 is built from 15 residues. V shed 3 bases, J shed 2 bases, and the junction held 1 base outside the gene matches. Germline CDR1 reads MNHNS; CDR2 reads SASEGT. The CDR3 bases that were read are TGTGCCAGCAGTGATAGCGGGAGGGACACAGATACG. Protein sequence: CASSDSGRDTDT. The whole CDR3 sequence reads CASSDSGRDTDTQYF.

A note on this clone: The read gets to within 3 residues of the CDR3 end, and the germline J gene fills in the rest. This chain uses TRBV18 with TRBJ1-4; 9 bases fit TRBD1. CDR3 size: 15 residues. With 4 bases clipped from V and 0 bases from J, the junction kept 0 bases outside the gene matches. In germline, CDR1 is KGHSH, CDR2 LQKENI. CDR3 bases read: TGTGCCAGCTCACGGGACAGGGCAACTAATGAAAAA. Its protein is CASSRDRATNEK. The entire CDR3 sequence reads CASSRDRATNEKLFF.

Frequency places this clone as medium-sized. Read sequence stops 3 residues before the CDR3 end, and the germline J gene provides the missing end. The J gene is TRBJ2-3, the V gene TRBV6-2 or TRBV6-3; TRBD2 might be the D (6 bases). Germline V gene data show CDR1 as MNHEY and CDR2 as SVGEGT. V was shortened by 7 bases and J by 4 bases, with 12 bases between the two germline ends. The CDR3 is 13 amino acids. This CDR3 reads CASIGDFSDTQYF. The part of the CDR3 DNA that was read is TGTGCCAGCATTGGGGACTTTTCAGATACG.

With respect to this clone: The missing CDR3 end, 3 residues past where the read stops, is filled in from the germline J gene. J is TRBJ2-2 and V is TRBV2; 7 nucleotides match TRBD1. The CDR3 runs 15 residues. The germline V gene has CDR1 SNHLY and CDR2 FYNNEI. J gave up 6 bases and V 6 bases, and 10 bases lay outside the gene matches. The sequenced part of the CDR3 DNA is TGTGCCAGCAGAGGAGGACAGGCGGGCGCCGGGGAG. It specifies CASRGGQAGAGE. The full CDR3 protein reads CASRGGQAGAGELFF.

Of note for this clone: The read ends 3 residues before the CDR3 terminus; that terminus is restored from the germline J gene. J is TRBJ1-2 and V is TRBV18; a weak D match, TRBD1 (6 bases). In germline, CDR1 is KGHSH, CDR2 LQKENI. The CDR3 contains 13 residues. V lost 6 bases and J 5 bases, leaving 13 bases between the germline ends. CDR3 sequence reads: CASSADRYYGYTF. The CDR3 DNA, read in part, is TGTGCCAGCTCCGCGGACAGATATTATGGC.

On this clone: Coverage ceases 3 residues before the CDR3 finishes, and the germline J gene fills in the end. The V call is TRBV30, the J call TRBJ2-1; TRBD2 aligns across 8 bases. This CDR3 region has 16 residues. V was clipped by 0 bases and J by 1 base; unmatched bases: 5. The germline V gene has CDR1 GTSNPN and CDR2 SVGIG (reference sequence). CDR3 DNA (partial): TGTGCCTGGAGTGTCGGGGGACTAGGATCCTACAATGAG. It specifies CAWSVGGLGSYNE. The whole CDR3 protein reads CAWSVGGLGSYNEQFF.